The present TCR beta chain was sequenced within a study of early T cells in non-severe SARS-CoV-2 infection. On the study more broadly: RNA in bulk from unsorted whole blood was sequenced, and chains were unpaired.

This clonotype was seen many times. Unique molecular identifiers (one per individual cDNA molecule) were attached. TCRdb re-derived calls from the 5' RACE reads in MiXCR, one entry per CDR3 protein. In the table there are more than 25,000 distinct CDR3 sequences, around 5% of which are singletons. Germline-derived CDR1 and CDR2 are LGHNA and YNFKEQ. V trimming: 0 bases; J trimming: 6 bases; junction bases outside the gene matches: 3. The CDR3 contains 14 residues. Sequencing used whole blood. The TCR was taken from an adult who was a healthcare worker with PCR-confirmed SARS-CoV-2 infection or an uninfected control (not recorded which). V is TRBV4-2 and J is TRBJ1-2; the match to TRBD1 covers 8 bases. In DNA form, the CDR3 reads TGTGCCAGCAGCCAAGACGGCAGGGGGCATGGCTACACCTTC. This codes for CASSQDGRGHGYTF.